A single sample gave rise to the 27 T cell receptor beta chains below, sequenced in a study of shared T cell receptors in the human thymus. The repertoire was sequenced with immunoSEQ multiplex PCR; TCRdb's copy has only in-frame clones and lacks some. The table lists roughly 710,000 clones, around 85% of them singletons. These data are also associated with another study on human thymus T cells.

The sequenced sample consisted of thymocytes. These receptors all stem from a girl in the first two years of life with a congenital heart defect.

CDR3 nucleotide sequence: TGTGCCAGCCGGGCGGGGACAGGGTATGGCTACACCTTC. Protein: CASRAGTGYGYTF. This chain connects TRBV28 to TRBJ1-2, with 9 bases identical to TRBD1. CDR3 size: 13 residues. From germline, CDR1 is MDHEN and CDR2 SYDVKM. V lost 8 bases to trimming and J lost 5 bases; unmatched junction nucleotides: 6.

The J gene is TRBJ1-2, the V gene TRBV28, with 7 bases identical to TRBD1. This CDR3 spans 18 amino acids. Unmatched junction bases numbered 20, after V lost 6 bases and J lost 4 bases. Germline-derived CDR1 and CDR2 are MDHEN and SYDVKM. The CDR3 is CASSHAARPRDSSYGYTF. The CDR3 coding sequence is TGTGCCAGCAGCCACGCCGCTCGGCCGAGGGACAGCTCCTATGGCTACACCTTC.

This clone occurred a few times. DNA for the CDR3: TGCGCCAGCAGCTTCCCGGGAAACCCCTACGAGCAGTACTTC. Its translation: CASSFPGNPYEQYF. The rearrangement joins TRBV5-1 to TRBJ2-7; TRBD2 might be the D (5 bases). In germline, CDR1 is SGHRS, CDR2 YFSETQ. This CDR3 is 14 amino acids long. Trimming took 2 bases from V and 2 from J, leaving 11 bases between them.

This chain joins TRBV4-1 and TRBJ2-7; 11 positions match TRBD2. J lost 3 bases, V lost 0 bases, and 16 bases had no gene match. Germline CDR1 reads MGHRA; CDR2 reads YSYEKL. The CDR3 is 20 residues long. CDR3 sequence: CASSQDRLAGGILLNYEQYF. The CDR3 region has the DNA TGCGCCAGCAGCCAAGATCGGCTAGCGGGGGGTATCCTTCTAAACTACGAGCAGTACTTC.

This sequence joins TRBV7-6 and TRBJ2-4, with 7 bases fitting TRBD2. The CDR3 is 18 amino acids. J was trimmed by 3 bases and V by 1 base; bases with no gene match: 12. Germline V gives CDR1 SGHVS, CDR2 FNYEAQ. CDR3 residues: CASSLEAPGGGGKNIQYF. In DNA, the CDR3 is TGTGCCAGCAGCTTAGAAGCACCGGGCGGGGGAGGCAAAAACATTCAGTACTTC.

The V call is TRBV5-1, the J call TRBJ2-7; the D is unclear. CDR1 and CDR2 (germline): SGHRS, YFSETQ. V lost 5 bases and J 3 bases, leaving 6 bases between the germline ends. There are 11 residues in the CDR3. CDR3 sequence: CASRNYYEQYF. The CDR3 nucleotides read TGCGCCAGCAGAAACTACTACGAGCAGTACTTC.

J is TRBJ1-2 and V is TRBV9; D is perhaps TRBD1 (6 bases). Trimming pared 5 bases from V and 8 bases from J, leaving 19 bases between. Germline CDR1 and CDR2: SGDLS and YYNGEE. The CDR3 runs 14 residues. CDR3 loop: CASSVTGIMKGYTF. CDR3 sequence (DNA): TGTGCCAGCAGTGTTACAGGGATAATGAAGGGCTACACCTTC.

CDR3 in amino acids: CASSPQNSYEQYF. The CDR3 DNA reads as TGCGCCAGCAGCCCCCAGAACTCCTACGAGCAGTACTTC. The gene calls are TRBV5-1 and TRBJ2-7; D is unresolved. Trimming stripped 4 bases from V and 0 bases from J, with 8 bases between. This CDR3 has 13 amino acids. Germline V gene data show CDR1 as SGHRS and CDR2 as YFSETQ. Drawing the rest from reference TRBV5-1 and TRBJ2-7, the complete variable domain is KAGVTQTPRYLIKTRGQQVTLSCSPISGHRSVSWYQQTPGQGLQFLFEYFSETQRNKGNFPGRFSGRQFSNSRSEMNVSTLELGDSALYLCASSPQNSYEQYFGPGTRLTVT.

V usage is TRBV12-5 and J usage is TRBJ1-2; D is undetermined. V lost 1 base and J 0 bases, leaving 3 bases between the germline ends. The germline CDR1 and CDR2 sequences are LGHNT and FRNRAP. This CDR3 has 13 amino acids. The CDR3, as DNA: TGTGCTAGTGGTTTGGAGCCTAACTATGGCTACACCTTC. This translates into CASGLEPNYGYTF. Based on the CDR3 plus reference TRBV12-5 and TRBJ1-2, the full variable domain is DARVTQTPRHKVTEMGQEVTMRCQPILGHNTVFWYRQTMMQGLELLAYFRNRAPLDDSGMPKDRFSAEMPDATLATLKIQPSEPRDSAVYFCASGLEPNYGYTFGSGTRLTVV.

V is TRBV4-1 and J is TRBJ2-3; the match to TRBD2 covers 15 bases. CDR1 and CDR2 (germline): MGHRA, YSYEKL. J was trimmed by 4 bases and V by 0 bases; bases with no gene match: 5. This CDR3 is built from 18 residues. CDR3 bases: TGCGCCAGCAGCCAAGACGGACTAGCGGGGGGGTCCCCAGATACGCAGTATTTT. Encoded protein: CASSQDGLAGGSPDTQYF.

This clone was counted once. J is TRBJ2-1 and V is TRBV19, with 10 nucleotides matching TRBD1. The CDR3 is 19 amino acids. J was trimmed by 4 bases and V by 3 bases; bases with no gene match: 15. The germline CDR1 and CDR2 sequences are LNHDA and SQIVND (reference sequence). For the CDR3, the DNA is TGTGCCAGTAGTATCAAGACAGGGGGCACCCATAAACTATACAATGAGCAGTTCTTC. Translating it yields CASSIKTGGTHKLYNEQFF. Looking up the rest from reference TRBV19 and TRBJ2-1 gives the full variable domain: DGGITQSPKYLFRKEGQNVTLSCEQNLNHDAMYWYRQDPGQGLRLIYYSQIVNDFQKGDIAEGYSVSREKKESFPLTVTSAQKNPTAFYLCASSIKTGGTHKLYNEQFFGPGTRLTVL.

This clone came up a few times. J is TRBJ2-1 and V is TRBV7-2; 10 bases are a match to TRBD1. The CDR3 is 15 amino acids. The germline V gene encodes CDR1 SGHTA and CDR2 FQGNSA. Trimming removed 7 bases from V and 5 bases from J; junction bases left unmatched: 8. The CDR3, as DNA: TGTGCCAGCAACAAACCGGGACAGGGGAACAATGAGCAGTTCTTC. This encodes CASNKPGQGNNEQFF.

The rearrangement joins TRBV7-8 to TRBJ2-5, with 9 bases fitting TRBD1. The germline CDR1 and CDR2 sequences are SGHVS and FQNEAQ. The CDR3 sequence is 13 residues long. Losses at the gene ends were 5 bases for V and 3 bases for J; bases not matched to a gene: 1. Written as DNA, the CDR3 is TGTGCCAGCAGCAGGACAGGGGAAGAGACCCAGTACTTC. This encodes CASSRTGEETQYF.

The chain links TRBV7-9 to TRBJ2-4; 14 nucleotides align to TRBD2. The ends lost 4 bases at V and 7 bases at J; junction bases unmatched: 15. Germline CDR1 SEHNR, CDR2 FQNEAQ (reference sequence). This CDR3 region has 19 residues. The CDR3 sequence: CASSSTHRLAGGPSNIQYF. CDR3 nucleotides: TGTGCCAGCAGCTCTACACACCGACTAGCGGGGGGGCCATCCAACATTCAGTACTTC.

The J gene is TRBJ1-6, the V gene TRBV13, with 10 bases that match TRBD1. Germline CDR1 and CDR2: PRHDT and FYEKMQ (reference sequence). J lost 7 bases, V lost 5 bases, and 20 bases had no gene match. The CDR3 covers 20 residues. As DNA, the CDR3 is TGTGCCAGCAGCCTACGCGTCGGGGACAGGGGATCCCTGATGAATTCACCCCTCCACTTT. Translated, it gives CASSLRVGDRGSLMNSPLHF.

The chain has TRBV29-1 and TRBJ1-2, with 9 positions matching TRBD1. The CDR3 consists of 16 residues. Germline CDR1 is SQVTM and CDR2 is ANQGSEA. V lost 8 bases to trimming and J lost 3 bases; unmatched junction nucleotides: 16. CDR3 protein: CSTIPGQGLSHYGYTF. For the CDR3, the DNA is TGCAGCACCATACCGGGACAGGGTCTTAGTCACTATGGCTACACCTTC.

V and J are TRBV5-1 and TRBJ1-1; tentatively, D is TRBD1 (6 bases). Looked up from germline, CDR1 is SGHRS and CDR2 is YFSETQ. The CDR3 is 16 residues long. V was clipped by 3 bases and J by 0 bases, with 15 bases between them. CDR3 DNA: TGCGCCAGCAGCTACTACCCGCAGGGGTTGAACACTGAAGCTTTCTTT. This encodes CASSYYPQGLNTEAFF.

The chain combines TRBV5-1 with TRBJ2-7; a possible D gene is TRBD2 (7 bases). Germline V CDR1 and CDR2: SGHRS, YFSETQ. The CDR3 contains 17 residues. V lost 4 bases, J lost 1 base, and 21 bases lay in between. CDR3 nucleotide sequence: TGCGCCAGCAGCGGTAGGGAGGGTGAGGGGGAATCCTACGAGCAGTACTTC. This translates into CASSGREGEGESYEQYF.

This clone was detected only once. The rearrangement uses TRBV4-2 and TRBJ1-2; possibly TRBD1 for D (6 bases). Germline V lookup: CDR1 LGHNA, CDR2 YNFKEQ. The V and J ends lost 0 bases and 8 bases respectively, with 22 bases between them. The CDR3 is 17 residues long. The CDR3 DNA is TGTGCCAGCAGCCAAGATGATGGGGTCGGGGGGGCGAGGGGCTACACCTTC. Its translation is CASSQDDGVGGARGYTF.

The genes are TRBV5-1 and TRBJ1-2, with 8 positions matching TRBD1. The CDR3 is made up of 13 amino acids. In germline, CDR1 is SGHRS, CDR2 YFSETQ. Trimming removed 4 bases from V and 8 bases from J; junction bases left unmatched: 7. The CDR3 is CASSPTTGAGYTF. CDR3 nucleotide sequence: TGCGCCAGCAGCCCAACGACAGGGGCCGGCTACACCTTC.

J is TRBJ2-3 and V is TRBV2; no reliable D call. This CDR3 comprises 19 residues. Trimming left V 5 bases short and J 1 base short, with 25 bases between. Germline CDR1 is SNHLY and CDR2 is FYNNEI. CDR3 amino acids: CASSFRNMMKPHRTDTQYF. CDR3 nucleotides: TGTGCCAGCAGTTTCCGTAACATGATGAAACCCCACCGCACAGATACGCAGTATTTT.

The chain couples TRBV14 to TRBJ1-3; no clear D gene. This CDR3 comprises 18 residues. The V end was cut by 1 base, the J end by 0 bases, with 16 bases between. Germline CDR1 and CDR2: SGHDN and FVKESK. The CDR3 coding sequence is TGTGCCAGCAGCCAAGCCCCGGGGAGGCGCCTCTCTGGAAACACCATATATTTT. Its translation: CASSQAPGRRLSGNTIYF.

The gene calls are TRBV4-3 and TRBJ1-3; unclear D gene. The V and J ends lost 3 bases and 0 bases respectively, with 15 bases between them. Germline V lookup: CDR1 LGHNA, CDR2 YSLEER. This CDR3 spans 17 amino acids. This CDR3 reads CASSQGPDGNSGNTIYF. CDR3 coding DNA: TGCGCCAGCAGCCAGGGCCCGGACGGGAACTCTGGAAACACCATATATTTT.

This chain joins TRBV27 and TRBJ1-1; D remains unclear. Trimming cost V 5 bases and J 6 bases, with 13 bases left between them. CDR1 and CDR2 (germline): MNHEY, SMNVEV (reference sequence). The CDR3 is 13 residues long. CDR3 in DNA: TGTGCCAGCAGTCCCAACCGTTCGGCTGAAGCTTTCTTT. Protein product: CASSPNRSAEAFF.

The chain has TRBV2 and TRBJ1-2, with 7 bases lining up with TRBD1. The V gene end was trimmed by 4 bases and the J gene end by 4 bases; junction bases not matched to a gene: 3. The CDR3 is 13 residues long. Germline loops: CDR1 SNHLY, CDR2 FYNNEI. The CDR3 loop reads CASSVNRGYGYTF. Here the CDR3 DNA reads TGTGCCAGCAGTGTAAACAGGGGCTATGGCTACACCTTC.

The rearrangement links TRBV7-3 to TRBJ1-1, with TRBD1 as a possible D gene (6 bases). The V and J ends lost 7 bases and 4 bases respectively, with 10 bases between them. The CDR3 spans 12 residues. Germline V gene sequence: CDR1 SGHTA, CDR2 FQGTGA. The CDR3 DNA sequence: TGTGCCAGCATGGGGACAAGCACTGAAGCTTTCTTT. It codes for CASMGTSTEAFF.

A few counts support this clone. The rearrangement joins TRBV19 to TRBJ2-1; D may be TRBD2 (6 bases). Looked up from germline, CDR1 is LNHDA and CDR2 is SQIVND (reference sequence). The CDR3 contains 14 residues. V lost 6 bases and J 6 bases, leaving 15 bases between the germline ends. The CDR3, as DNA: TGTGCCAGTAGGGATGGCCCGGGGGTCAATGAGCAGTTCTTC. This encodes CASRDGPGVNEQFF.